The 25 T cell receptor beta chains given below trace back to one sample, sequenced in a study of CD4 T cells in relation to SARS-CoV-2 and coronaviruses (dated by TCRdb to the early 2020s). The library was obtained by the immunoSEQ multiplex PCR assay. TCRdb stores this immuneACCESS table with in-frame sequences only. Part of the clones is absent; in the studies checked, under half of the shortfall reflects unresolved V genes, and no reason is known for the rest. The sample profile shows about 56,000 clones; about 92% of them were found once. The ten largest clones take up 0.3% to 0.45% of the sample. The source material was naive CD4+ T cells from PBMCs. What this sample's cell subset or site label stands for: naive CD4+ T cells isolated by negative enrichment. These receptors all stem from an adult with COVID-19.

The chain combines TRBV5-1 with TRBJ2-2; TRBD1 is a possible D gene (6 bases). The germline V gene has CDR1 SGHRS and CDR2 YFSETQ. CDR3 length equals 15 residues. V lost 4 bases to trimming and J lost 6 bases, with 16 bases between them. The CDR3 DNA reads TGCGCCAGCAGCGGGCAGGGGAGCAAGTCCGGGGAGCTGTTTTTT. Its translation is CASSGQGSKSGELFF.

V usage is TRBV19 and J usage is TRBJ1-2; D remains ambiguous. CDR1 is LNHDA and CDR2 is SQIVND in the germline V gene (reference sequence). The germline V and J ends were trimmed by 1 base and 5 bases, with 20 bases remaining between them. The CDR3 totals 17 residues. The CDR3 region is CASSIARWRTGPYGYTF. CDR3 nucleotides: TGTGCCAGTAGTATAGCGCGTTGGAGGACCGGACCTTATGGCTACACCTTC.

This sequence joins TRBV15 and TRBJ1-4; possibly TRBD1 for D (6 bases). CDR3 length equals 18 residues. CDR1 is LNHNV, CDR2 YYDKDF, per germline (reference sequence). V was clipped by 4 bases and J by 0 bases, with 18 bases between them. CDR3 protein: CATSTGIQGRATNEKLFF. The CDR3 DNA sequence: TGTGCCACCAGCACTGGGATCCAGGGGCGTGCAACTAATGAAAAACTGTTTTTT.

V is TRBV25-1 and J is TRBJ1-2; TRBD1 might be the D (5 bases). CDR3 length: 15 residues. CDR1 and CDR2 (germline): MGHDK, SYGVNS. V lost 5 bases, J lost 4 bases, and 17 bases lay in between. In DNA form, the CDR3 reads TGTGCCAGCAGTAACCGGAGACAGTTATCCTATGGCTACACCTTC. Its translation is CASSNRRQLSYGYTF.

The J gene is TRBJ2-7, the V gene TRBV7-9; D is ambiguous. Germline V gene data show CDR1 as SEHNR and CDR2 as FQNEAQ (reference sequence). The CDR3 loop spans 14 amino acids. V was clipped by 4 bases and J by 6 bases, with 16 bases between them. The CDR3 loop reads CASSSDSRSREQYF. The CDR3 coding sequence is TGTGCCAGCAGCTCAGACTCTAGATCTCGCGAGCAGTACTTC.

The CDR3 region is CASSPLRTDTQYF. The DNA of the CDR3 is TGTGCCAGCAGCCCCCTCCGCACAGATACGCAGTATTTT. The chain is built from TRBV9 and TRBJ2-3; D uncertain. V was cut by 4 bases and J by 1 base, with 7 bases left in between. This CDR3 has 13 amino acids. Per the germline V gene, CDR1 is SGDLS and CDR2 is YYNGEE.

The CDR3 loop is CASSNALRDRASPLHF. The DNA for the CDR3 is TGTGCCAGCAGCAATGCGCTCCGGGACAGGGCTTCACCCCTCCACTTT. The chain carries TRBV7-6 and TRBJ1-6; the match to TRBD1 covers 9 bases. This CDR3 is 16 amino acids long. CDR1 SGHVS and CDR2 FNYEAQ come from the germline V gene. The V segment lost 5 bases and the J segment 9 bases; nucleotides outside the gene matches: 11.

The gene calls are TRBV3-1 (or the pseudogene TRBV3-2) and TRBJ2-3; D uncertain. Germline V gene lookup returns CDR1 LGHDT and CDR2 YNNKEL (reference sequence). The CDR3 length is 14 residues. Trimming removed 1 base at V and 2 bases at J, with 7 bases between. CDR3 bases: TGTGCCAGCAGCCAAGCTCCTTCCACAGATACGCAGTATTTT. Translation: CASSQAPSTDTQYF.

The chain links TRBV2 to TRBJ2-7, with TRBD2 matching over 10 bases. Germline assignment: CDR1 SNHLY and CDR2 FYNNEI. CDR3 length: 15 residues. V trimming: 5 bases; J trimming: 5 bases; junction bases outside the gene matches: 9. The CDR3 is CASSRELAGRNEQYF. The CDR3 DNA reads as TGTGCCAGCAGTCGGGAACTAGCGGGACGGAACGAGCAGTACTTC.

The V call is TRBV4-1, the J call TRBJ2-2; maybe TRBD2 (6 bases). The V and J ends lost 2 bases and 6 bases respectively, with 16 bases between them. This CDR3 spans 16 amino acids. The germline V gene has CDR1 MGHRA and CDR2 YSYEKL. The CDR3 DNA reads TGCGCCAGCAGCCAAAGTCCATTGGGGGAGGCCGGGGAGCTGTTTTTT. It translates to CASSQSPLGEAGELFF.

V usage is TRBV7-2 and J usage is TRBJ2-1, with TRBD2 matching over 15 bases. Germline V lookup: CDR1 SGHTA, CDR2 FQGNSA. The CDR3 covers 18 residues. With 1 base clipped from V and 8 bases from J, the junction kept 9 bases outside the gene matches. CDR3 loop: CASSLDLGLAGGPDEQFF. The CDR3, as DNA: TGTGCCAGCAGCTTAGATCTCGGACTAGCGGGAGGGCCAGATGAGCAGTTCTTC.

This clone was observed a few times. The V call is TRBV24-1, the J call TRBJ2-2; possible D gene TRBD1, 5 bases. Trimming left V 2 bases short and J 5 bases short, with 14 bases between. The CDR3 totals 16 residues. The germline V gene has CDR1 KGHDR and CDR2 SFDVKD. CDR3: CATSDSGTGTTGELFF. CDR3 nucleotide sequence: TGTGCCACCAGTGATTCGGGTACAGGCACAACCGGGGAGCTGTTTTTT.

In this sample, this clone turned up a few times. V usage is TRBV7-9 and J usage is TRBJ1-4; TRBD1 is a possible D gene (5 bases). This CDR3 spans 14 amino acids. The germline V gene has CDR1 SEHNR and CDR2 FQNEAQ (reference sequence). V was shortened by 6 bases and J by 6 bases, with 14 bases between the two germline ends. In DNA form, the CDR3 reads TGTGCCAGCAGTCAAGACAGCCTCGATGAAAAACTGTTTTTT. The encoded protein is CASSQDSLDEKLFF. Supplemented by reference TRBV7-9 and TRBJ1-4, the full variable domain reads DTGVSQNPRHKITKRGQNVTFRCDPISEHNRLYWYRQTLGQGPEFLTYFQNEAQLEKSRLLSDRFSAERPKGSFSTLEIQRTEQGDSAMYLCASSQDSLDEKLFFGSGTQLSVL.

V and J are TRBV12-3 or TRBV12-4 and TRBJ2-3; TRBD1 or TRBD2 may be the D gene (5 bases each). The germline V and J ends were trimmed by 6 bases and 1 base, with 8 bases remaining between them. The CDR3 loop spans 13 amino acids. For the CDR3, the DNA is TGTGCCAGCAGCGGGACCCGCACAGATACGCAGTATTTT. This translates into CASSGTRTDTQYF.

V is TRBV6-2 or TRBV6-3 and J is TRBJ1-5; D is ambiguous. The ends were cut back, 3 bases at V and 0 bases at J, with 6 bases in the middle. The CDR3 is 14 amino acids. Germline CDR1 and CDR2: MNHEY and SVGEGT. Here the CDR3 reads CASSYTDSNQPQHF. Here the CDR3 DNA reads TGTGCCAGCAGTTATACAGATAGCAATCAGCCCCAGCATTTT.

DNA of the CDR3: TGTGCCAGCAGTCGAACCGGGGGGATTGAGACCCAGTACTTC. It encodes CASSRTGGIETQYF. The chain links TRBV7-3 to TRBJ2-5; 7 nucleotides align to TRBD2. The CDR3 extends over 14 amino acids. Germline V gene lookup returns CDR1 SGHTA and CDR2 FQGTGA. V dropped 6 bases and J dropped 5; count of bases not matched to a gene: 9.

CDR3 sequence reads: CASSLGAGYTF. CDR3 sequence (DNA): TGTGCCAGCAGCTTAGGGGCTGGCTACACCTTC. V is TRBV7-2 and J is TRBJ1-2; D is undetermined. The germline gives CDR1 SGHTA, CDR2 FQGNSA. With 1 base removed from V and 7 bases from J, the gap between germline ends came to 4 bases. The CDR3 has 11 residues.

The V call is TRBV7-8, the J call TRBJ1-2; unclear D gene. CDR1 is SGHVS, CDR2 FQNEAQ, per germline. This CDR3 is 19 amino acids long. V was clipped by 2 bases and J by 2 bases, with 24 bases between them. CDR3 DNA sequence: TGTGCCAGCAGCTTAAGGTCCCTGGCAGGCAACCGAGGCAACTATGGCTACACCTTC. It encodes CASSLRSLAGNRGNYGYTF.

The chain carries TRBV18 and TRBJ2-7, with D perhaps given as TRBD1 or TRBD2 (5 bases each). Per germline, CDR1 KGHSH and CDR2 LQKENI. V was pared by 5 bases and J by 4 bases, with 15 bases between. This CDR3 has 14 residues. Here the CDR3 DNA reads TGTGCCAGCTCATCAAGAGGGGACGGGTACGAGCAGTACTTC. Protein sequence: CASSSRGDGYEQYF.

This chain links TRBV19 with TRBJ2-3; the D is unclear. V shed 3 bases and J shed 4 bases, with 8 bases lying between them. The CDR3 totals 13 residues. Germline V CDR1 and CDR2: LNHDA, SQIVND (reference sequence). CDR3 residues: CASSIELPDTQYF. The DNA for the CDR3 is TGTGCCAGTAGTATCGAGTTACCAGATACGCAGTATTTT.

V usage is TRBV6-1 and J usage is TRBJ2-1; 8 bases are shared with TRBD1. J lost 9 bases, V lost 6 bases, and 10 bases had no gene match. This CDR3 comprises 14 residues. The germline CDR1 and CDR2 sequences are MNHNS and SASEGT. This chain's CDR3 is CASRDRAVGGEQFF. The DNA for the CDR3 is TGTGCCAGCAGGGACAGGGCTGTTGGTGGTGAGCAGTTCTTC.

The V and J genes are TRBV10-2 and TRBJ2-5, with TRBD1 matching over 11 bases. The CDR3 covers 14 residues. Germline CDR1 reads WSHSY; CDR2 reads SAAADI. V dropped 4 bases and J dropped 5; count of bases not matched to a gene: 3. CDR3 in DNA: TGCGCCAGCAGTGGGGGACAGGGGGTGGAGACCCAGTACTTC. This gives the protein CASSGGQGVETQYF.

CDR3 region: CASKWGSGQETQYF. The CDR3 DNA is TGTGCCAGCAAGTGGGGATCGGGTCAAGAGACCCAGTACTTC. This chain uses TRBV27 with TRBJ2-5; D gene uncertain. This CDR3 contains 14 residues. Trimming stripped 7 bases from V and 2 bases from J, with 14 bases between. Germline CDR1 and CDR2: MNHEY and SMNVEV (reference sequence).

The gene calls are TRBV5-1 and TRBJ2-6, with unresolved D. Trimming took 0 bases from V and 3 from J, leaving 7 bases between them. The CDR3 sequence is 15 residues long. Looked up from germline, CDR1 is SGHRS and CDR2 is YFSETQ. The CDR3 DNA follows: TGCGCCAGCAGCTTGGGTGTCAATGGGGCCAACGTCCTGACTTTC. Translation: CASSLGVNGANVLTF.

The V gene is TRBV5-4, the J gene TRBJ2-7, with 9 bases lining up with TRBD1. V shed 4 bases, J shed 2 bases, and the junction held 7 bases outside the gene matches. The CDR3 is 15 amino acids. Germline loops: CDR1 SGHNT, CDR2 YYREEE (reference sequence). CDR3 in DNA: TGTGCCAGCAGCACCGGGACAGGGAGAACCTACGAGCAGTACTTC. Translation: CASSTGTGRTYEQYF.